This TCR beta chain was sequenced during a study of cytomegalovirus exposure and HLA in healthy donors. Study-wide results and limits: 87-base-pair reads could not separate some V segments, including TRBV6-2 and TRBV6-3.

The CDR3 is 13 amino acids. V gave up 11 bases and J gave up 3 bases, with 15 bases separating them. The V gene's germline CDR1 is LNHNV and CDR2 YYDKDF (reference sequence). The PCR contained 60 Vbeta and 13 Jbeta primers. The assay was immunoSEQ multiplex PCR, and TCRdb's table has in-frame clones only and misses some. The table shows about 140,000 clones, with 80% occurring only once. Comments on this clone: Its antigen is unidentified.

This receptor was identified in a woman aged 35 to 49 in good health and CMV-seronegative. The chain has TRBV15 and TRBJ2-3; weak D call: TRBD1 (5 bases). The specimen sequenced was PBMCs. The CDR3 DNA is TGTGCCCCACACACACAGGTAACAGATACGCAGTATTTT. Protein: CAPHTQVTDTQYF.